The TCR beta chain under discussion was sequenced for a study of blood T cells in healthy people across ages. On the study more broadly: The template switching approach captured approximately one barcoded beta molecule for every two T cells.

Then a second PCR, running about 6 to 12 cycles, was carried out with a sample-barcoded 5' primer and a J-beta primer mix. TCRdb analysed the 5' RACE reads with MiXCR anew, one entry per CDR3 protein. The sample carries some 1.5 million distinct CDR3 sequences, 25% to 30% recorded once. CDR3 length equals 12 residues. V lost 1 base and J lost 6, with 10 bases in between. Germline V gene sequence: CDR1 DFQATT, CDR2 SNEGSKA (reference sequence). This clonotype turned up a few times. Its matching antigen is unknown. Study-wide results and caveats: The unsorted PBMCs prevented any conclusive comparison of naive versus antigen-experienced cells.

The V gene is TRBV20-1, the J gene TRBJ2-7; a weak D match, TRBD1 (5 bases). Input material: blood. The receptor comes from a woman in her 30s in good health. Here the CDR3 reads CSARAQGVEQYF. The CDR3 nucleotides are TGCAGTGCTAGAGCCCAAGGGGTCGAGCAGTACTTC.